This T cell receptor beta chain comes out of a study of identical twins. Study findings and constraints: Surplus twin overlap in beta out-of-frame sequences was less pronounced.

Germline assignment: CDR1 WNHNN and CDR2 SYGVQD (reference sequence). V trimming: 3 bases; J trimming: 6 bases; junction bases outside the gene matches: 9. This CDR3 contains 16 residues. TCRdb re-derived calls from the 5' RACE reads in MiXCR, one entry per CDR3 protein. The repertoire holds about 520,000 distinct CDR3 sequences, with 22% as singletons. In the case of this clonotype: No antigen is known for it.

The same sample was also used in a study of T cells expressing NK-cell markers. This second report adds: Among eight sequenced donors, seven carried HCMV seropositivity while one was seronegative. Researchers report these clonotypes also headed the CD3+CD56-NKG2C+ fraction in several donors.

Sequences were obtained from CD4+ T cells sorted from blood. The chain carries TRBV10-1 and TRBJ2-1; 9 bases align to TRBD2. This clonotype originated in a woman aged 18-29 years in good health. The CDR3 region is CASSDLAGRSINEQFF. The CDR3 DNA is TGCGCCAGCAGTGATCTAGCGGGGCGCTCGATCAATGAGCAGTTCTTC.